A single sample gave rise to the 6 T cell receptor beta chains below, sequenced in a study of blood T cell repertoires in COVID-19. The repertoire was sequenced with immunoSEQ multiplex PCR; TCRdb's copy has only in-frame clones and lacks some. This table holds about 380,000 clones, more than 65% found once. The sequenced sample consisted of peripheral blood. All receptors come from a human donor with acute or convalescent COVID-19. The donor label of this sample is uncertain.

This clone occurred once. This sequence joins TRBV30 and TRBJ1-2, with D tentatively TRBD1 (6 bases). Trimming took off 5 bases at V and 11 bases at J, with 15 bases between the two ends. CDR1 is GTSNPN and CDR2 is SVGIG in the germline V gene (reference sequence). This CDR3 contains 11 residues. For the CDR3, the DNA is TGTGCCTGGCTACAGGGTAGGAGATACACCTTC. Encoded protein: CAWLQGRRYTF. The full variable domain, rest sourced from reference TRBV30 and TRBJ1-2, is SQTIHQWPATLVQPVGSPLSLECTVEGTSNPNLYWYRQAAGRGLQLLFYSVGIGQISSEVPQNLSASRPQDRQFILSSKKLLLSDSGFYLCAWLQGRRYTFGSGTRLTVV.

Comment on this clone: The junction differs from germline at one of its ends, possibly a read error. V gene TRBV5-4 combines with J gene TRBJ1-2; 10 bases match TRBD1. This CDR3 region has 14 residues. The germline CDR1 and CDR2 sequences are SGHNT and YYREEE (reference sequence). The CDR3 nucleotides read TGTGCCAGCAGCTTTCCCGGGACAGGGGTTCAGCTGCCCTTC. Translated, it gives CASSFPGTGVQLPF.

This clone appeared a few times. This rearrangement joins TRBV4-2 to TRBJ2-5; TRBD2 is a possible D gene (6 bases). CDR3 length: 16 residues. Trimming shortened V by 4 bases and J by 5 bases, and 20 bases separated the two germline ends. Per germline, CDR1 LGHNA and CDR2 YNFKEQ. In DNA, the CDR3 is TGTGCCAGCAGCCCCGGTTCTTTCGCGCTAGCGGAGACCCAGTACTTC. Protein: CASSPGSFALAETQYF.

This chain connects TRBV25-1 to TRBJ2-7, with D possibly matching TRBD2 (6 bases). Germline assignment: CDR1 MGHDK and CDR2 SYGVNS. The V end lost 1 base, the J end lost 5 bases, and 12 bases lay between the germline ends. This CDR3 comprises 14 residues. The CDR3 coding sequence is TGTGCCAGCAGTGAATTTGGGGGGAAGGACGAGCAGTACTTC. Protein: CASSEFGGKDEQYF.

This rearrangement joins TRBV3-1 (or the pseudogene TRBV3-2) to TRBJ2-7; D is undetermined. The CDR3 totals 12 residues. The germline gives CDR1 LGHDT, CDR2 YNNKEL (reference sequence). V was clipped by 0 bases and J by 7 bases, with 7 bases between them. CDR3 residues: CASSQEAREQYF. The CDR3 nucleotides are TGTGCCAGCAGCCAAGAGGCTAGGGAGCAGTACTTC.

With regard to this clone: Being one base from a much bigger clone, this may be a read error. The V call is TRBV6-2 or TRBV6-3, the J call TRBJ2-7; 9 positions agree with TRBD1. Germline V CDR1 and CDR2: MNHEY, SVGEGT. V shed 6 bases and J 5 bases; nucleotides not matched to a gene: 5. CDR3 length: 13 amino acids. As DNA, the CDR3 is TGTGCCAGCAGCCGACAGGGGGGCCACGAGCAGTACTTC. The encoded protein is CASSRQGGHEQYF.